A single sample is the source of the 12 T cell receptor beta chains below, sequenced in a study of CD8 T cells in ankylosing spondylitis. Their cognate antigens are unknown. TCRdb redid the calling of the 5' RACE reads with MiXCR, one entry per CDR3 protein. The table shows 700,000 to 850,000 distinct CDR3 sequences, with 12% occurring only once. Whole-study findings and limits: What appeared characteristic of ankylosing spondylitis blood was a TCR beta motif of several highly homologous variants.

The sample consisted of blood, either unsorted or a sorted T cell fraction (not recorded which). Source of these receptors: a male donor with ankylosing spondylitis.

The chain employs TRBV10-3 and TRBJ2-1; no definite D call. The CDR3 runs 14 residues. Trimming took 8 bases from V and 7 from J, leaving 18 bases between them. Germline-derived CDR1 and CDR2 are ENHRY and SYGVKD. Here the CDR3 DNA reads TGTGCCATCGGTAAGGGTCCGGAGTGGAATGAGCAGTTCTTC. Protein: CAIGKGPEWNEQFF.

The rearrangement links TRBV7-9 to TRBJ1-2; a weak D match, TRBD1 (6 bases). Trimming stripped 2 bases from V and 4 bases from J, with 11 bases between. This CDR3 has 14 residues. Germline CDR1 and CDR2: SEHNR and FQNEAQ (reference sequence). This CDR3 is CASSLLDRSYGYTF. The CDR3 DNA is TGTGCCAGCAGCTTACTTGACAGGTCCTATGGCTACACCTTC.

About this clonotype itself: A much larger clone lies one base from this, so it may be a read error. V gene TRBV7-2 combines with J gene TRBJ1-5; unclear D gene. Trimming took 0 bases from V and 5 from J, leaving 5 bases between them. This CDR3 region has 13 residues. Germline lookup yields CDR1 SGHTA and CDR2 FQGNSA. The CDR3 is CASSLAIDQPQHF. The DNA for the CDR3 is TGTGCCAGCAGCTTAGCGATAGATCAGCCCCAGCATTTT.

The rearrangement uses TRBV6-1 and TRBJ1-1, with D perhaps matching TRBD1 (5 bases). Germline values: CDR1 MNHNS, CDR2 SASEGT. The V and J ends lost 6 bases and 1 base respectively, with 12 bases between them. This CDR3 contains 14 residues. CDR3 protein: CASRQDTTNTEAFF. The CDR3 bases are TGTGCCAGCAGGCAGGACACAACGAACACTGAAGCTTTCTTT.

This clonotype was seen ten or more times. The chain joins TRBV24-1 to TRBJ2-1, with D possibly matching TRBD1 (5 bases). The V and J ends lost 1 base and 8 bases respectively, with 11 bases between them. The CDR3 runs to 14 residues. Germline V lookup: CDR1 KGHDR, CDR2 SFDVKD. For the CDR3, the DNA is TGTGCCACCAGTGATTTACAGGAGACCCATGAGCAGTTCTTC. It encodes CATSDLQETHEQFF.

A few counts support this clonotype. The rearrangement links TRBV5-6 to TRBJ2-7; 7 bases fit TRBD2. The CDR3 is 17 amino acids. V shed 4 bases, J shed 2 bases, and the junction held 15 bases outside the gene matches. CDR1 SGHDT and CDR2 YYEEEE come from the germline V gene. The chain's CDR3 is CASSPPWGDYNTYEQYF. CDR3 in DNA: TGTGCCAGCAGCCCTCCATGGGGGGACTACAATACCTACGAGCAGTACTTC.

This clonotype was seen at least ten times. This chain joins TRBV29-1 and TRBJ2-1, with a weak D call TRBD2 (5 bases). Germline loops: CDR1 SQVTM, CDR2 ANQGSEA. The CDR3 runs 12 residues. Trimming removed 4 bases from V and 5 bases from J, with 9 bases in between. The CDR3 nucleotides read TGCAGCGTTGGTGGGGAGCACAATGAGCAGTTCTTC. Translated, it gives CSVGGEHNEQFF.

The chain recombines TRBV5-4 with TRBJ2-1; possibly TRBD2 for D (6 bases). The CDR3 has 12 residues. V lost 2 bases to trimming and J lost 15 bases, with 15 bases between them. Germline V gene sequence: CDR1 SGHNT, CDR2 YYREEE (reference sequence). For the CDR3, the DNA is TGTGCCAGCAGCTTCACGGGGGACCCGGCGTTCTTC. It encodes CASSFTGDPAFF.

J is TRBJ2-1 and V is TRBV12-3 or TRBV12-4; 8 bases match TRBD2. The CDR3 sequence is 13 residues long. The trim removed 5 bases at V and 9 bases at J, leaving 6 bases unmatched. The CDR3 nucleotides are TGTGCCAGCAGTCCATACGGGAGGGGTGAGCAGTTCTTC. Translating it yields CASSPYGRGEQFF.

This clonotype occurred many times. The germline gene is not matched at one end of the junction; a read error may be the cause. The chain employs TRBV5-1 and TRBJ2-1; D may be TRBD2 (5 bases). Germline loops: CDR1 SGHRS, CDR2 YFSETQ. The CDR3 has 14 amino acids. CDR3 coding DNA: TGTGCCAGCAGTTTAGCGAGCGGTTACAATGAGCAGTTCTTC. Translated, it gives CASSLASGYNEQFF.

At least ten counts were recorded for this clonotype. The V call is TRBV7-2, the J call TRBJ2-5, with 9 bases identical to TRBD1. The CDR3 sequence is 15 residues long. Trimming at V came to 4 bases and at J to 5 bases, leaving 8 bases not matched to a gene. Germline CDR1 reads SGHTA; CDR2 reads FQGNSA. CDR3 loop: CASSWGTGPQETQYF. As DNA, the CDR3 is TGTGCCAGCAGCTGGGGGACAGGGCCTCAGGAGACCCAGTACTTC.

This clonotype was recorded a few times. This sequence joins TRBV29-1 and TRBJ1-1; 8 nucleotides match TRBD1. This CDR3 contains 14 residues. The trim removed 6 bases at V and 3 bases at J, leaving 9 bases unmatched. Per the germline V gene, CDR1 is SQVTM and CDR2 is ANQGSEA. This CDR3 reads CSVVGSGGYTEAFF. The CDR3 DNA reads TGCAGCGTGGTCGGGTCAGGGGGCTACACTGAAGCTTTCTTT.